The present T cell receptor beta chain was sequenced within a study of blood T cell repertoires in COVID-19. On this clone: At one boundary the junction diverges from the germline segment, which might be a read error.

The V gene's germline CDR1 is MDHEN and CDR2 SYDVKM. This CDR3 spans 8 amino acids. Only in-frame clones appear in the TCRdb table, and some are missing; sequencing was by immunoSEQ multiplex PCR. The top ten hold around a tenth of the sample, which has around 260,000 clones, under 90% seen once. This sequence joins TRBV28 and TRBJ2-7, with D uncertain. This receptor was identified in a woman between 50 and 59 years old who had recovered from COVID-19. What was sequenced was peripheral blood. As DNA, the CDR3 is TGTGCCAGCAGTGTAGAGATCTTC. This sequence encodes CASSVEIF.